This T cell receptor beta chain comes out of a study of cytomegalovirus exposure and HLA in healthy donors. Concerning this clone itself: The antigen remains unidentified.

Germline CDR1 and CDR2: SGHNT and YYREEE (reference sequence). J gave up 5 bases and V 6 bases, and 11 bases lay outside the gene matches. This CDR3 contains 15 residues. Amplification used 60 Vbeta primers and 13 Jbeta primers. The data were produced by immunoSEQ multiplex PCR, yet TCRdb's version contains in-frame clones alone and is incomplete. Among roughly 190,000 clones, roughly four fifths were seen once, and the ten largest hold around 9.6%. Study findings and constraints: Equally common other TCR beta chains were less clonally expanded than HLA-associated ones, a later analysis found. TCR beta V- and J-gene trimming, according to a later analysis, was linked to a missense DCLRE1C variant. Investigators reported 150 to 200 TCR beta chains as tied to cytomegalovirus.

The origin of this receptor is a woman between 45 and 65 years old in good health and CMV-seropositive. The gene calls are TRBV5-4 and TRBJ2-1; 7 bases agree with TRBD1. Sample: PBMCs. As DNA, the CDR3 is TGTGCCAGCACCCGGGACAGAGATTTAGACAATGAGCAGTTCTTC. This translates into CASTRDRDLDNEQFF.